This T cell receptor (beta chain) was retrieved from a study of OX40 agonist ivuxolimab in advanced cancers. V lost 4 bases and J 11 bases, leaving 10 bases between the germline ends. Germline V gives CDR1 MNHEY, CDR2 SVGAGI. The CDR3 loop spans 11 amino acids. The data were produced by immunoSEQ multiplex PCR, yet TCRdb's version contains in-frame clones alone and is incomplete. The table includes 75,000 to 90,000 clones, 92% detected once. The material was CD4+ or CD8+ T cells sorted from blood, obtained in a trial of the OX40 agonist ivuxolimab. The source is an adult with an advanced solid tumor such as melanoma, head and neck, liver or kidney cancer. The rearrangement joins TRBV6-5 to TRBJ2-3, with a weak D call TRBD2 (6 bases). The CDR3 bases are TGTGCCAGCAGTTCCGGGGGAGGGCAGTATTTT. Residues: CASSSGGGQYF.